These 20 T cell receptor beta chains were sequenced from one sample in a study of shared clonotypes between healthy human individuals. Here immunoSEQ multiplex PCR was the method, and the copy in TCRdb shows in-frame clones only, minus some. The sample shows about 2.4 million clones, under 95% of them seen only once. Sequenced sample: naive CD4+ T cells from PBMCs. As to subset: CD45RA+ positively selected. The origin of the receptors is a man younger than 30 in good health. Some clones in this sample may be carry-over from other donors' samples.

This clone was seen only a few times. This chain uses TRBV10-1 with TRBJ1-1, with TRBD1 identical over 7 bases. Germline V CDR1 and CDR2: WNHNN, SYGVQD (reference sequence). The CDR3 sequence is 15 residues long. V was pared by 7 bases and J by 0 bases, with 8 bases of the junction left unmatched. The CDR3 is CASKLQGTMNTEAFF. In DNA form, the CDR3 reads TGCGCCAGCAAACTACAGGGGACCATGAACACTGAAGCTTTCTTT.

The genes are TRBV6-5 and TRBJ1-1; D gene ambiguous. This CDR3 has 14 amino acids. V lost 2 bases and J lost 5, with 12 bases in between. Germline-derived CDR1 and CDR2 are MNHEY and SVGAGI. CDR3 DNA sequence: TGTGCCAGCAGTTACGACCGGGGTGGTACTGAAGCTTTCTTT. This codes for CASSYDRGGTEAFF.

The chain has TRBV18 and TRBJ1-1, with 7 nucleotides matching TRBD1. Germline lookup yields CDR1 KGHSH and CDR2 LQKENI. The CDR3 has 16 residues. The V gene end was trimmed by 1 base and the J gene end by 3 bases; junction bases not matched to a gene: 8. This chain's CDR3 is CASSPRSGTVDTEAFF. In DNA, the CDR3 is TGTGCCAGCTCACCACGATCCGGGACAGTGGACACTGAAGCTTTCTTT.

The J gene is TRBJ2-2, the V gene TRBV2; 7 nucleotides match TRBD2. Germline V lookup: CDR1 SNHLY, CDR2 FYNNEI. The CDR3 runs to 15 residues. The junction had 4 bases not matched to a gene; V was cut back by 6 bases and J by 0 bases. CDR3 bases: TGTGCCAGCAGGGGGGGGACCTCGAACACCGGGGAGCTGTTTTTT. Encoded protein: CASRGGTSNTGELFF. The entire variable domain, with the rest obtained from reference TRBV2 and TRBJ2-2, is as follows: EPEVTQTPSHQVTQMGQEVILRCVPISNHLYFYWYRQILGQKVEFLVSFYNNEISEKSEIFDDQFSVERPDGSNFTLKIRSTKLEDSAMYFCASRGGTSNTGELFFGEGSRLTVL.

The rearrangement links TRBV6-5 to TRBJ1-1; 9 nucleotides line up with TRBD1. The J segment lost 4 bases and the V segment lost 6 bases, leaving 6 bases of the junction unmatched. There are 14 residues in the CDR3. Germline CDR1 MNHEY, CDR2 SVGAGI. The DNA for the CDR3 is TGTGCCAGCAGACAGGGGGCCGGTGGCACTGAAGCTTTCTTT. Protein product: CASRQGAGGTEAFF.

The chain is built from TRBV28 and TRBJ2-1; TRBD2 matches 7 bases. J gave up 10 bases and V 7 bases, and 13 bases lay outside the gene matches. In germline, CDR1 is MDHEN, CDR2 SYDVKM. The CDR3 totals 14 residues. As DNA, the CDR3 is TGTGCCAGCACGGTGTCTAGCGGCGTCAAGGAGCAGTTCTTC. Residues: CASTVSSGVKEQFF. Filled out from reference TRBV28 and TRBJ2-1, the complete variable domain reads DVKVTQSSRYLVKRTGEKVFLECVQDMDHENMFWYRQDPGLGLRLIYFSYDVKMKEKGDIPEGYSVSREKKERFSLILESASTNQTSMYLCASTVSSGVKEQFFGPGTRLTVL.

This clone appeared once. The V call is TRBV9, the J call TRBJ1-1; D is ambiguous. The CDR3 covers 16 residues. The germline gives CDR1 SGDLS, CDR2 YYNGEE. V was clipped by 4 bases and J by 0 bases, with 16 bases between them. The CDR3 DNA follows: TGTGCCAGCAGCCCGCGTAGTGCAATCGTGAACACTGAAGCTTTCTTT. Its protein product is CASSPRSAIVNTEAFF.

The rearrangement joins TRBV28 to TRBJ2-3; TRBD2 aligns across 10 bases. This CDR3 has 16 amino acids. Germline trimming cut 2 bases from V and 5 bases from J; bases unmatched to any gene: 7. The germline V gene encodes CDR1 MDHEN and CDR2 SYDVKM. This CDR3 is CASSLSIAGGQDTQYF. CDR3 DNA: TGTGCCAGCAGTTTAAGTATAGCGGGAGGCCAAGATACGCAGTATTTT. Drawing the rest from reference TRBV28 and TRBJ2-3, the complete variable domain is DVKVTQSSRYLVKRTGEKVFLECVQDMDHENMFWYRQDPGLGLRLIYFSYDVKMKEKGDIPEGYSVSREKKERFSLILESASTNQTSMYLCASSLSIAGGQDTQYFGPGTRLTVL.

The chain employs TRBV5-1 and TRBJ2-1; D might be TRBD2 (5 bases). Trimming cost V 7 bases and J 6 bases, with 20 bases left between them. CDR1 and CDR2 (germline): SGHRS, YFSETQ. CDR3 length: 15 residues. As DNA, the CDR3 is TGCGCCAGCCGCTCTGGGTGGGAGAGGAGCAATGAGCAGTTCTTC. This codes for CASRSGWERSNEQFF.

Turning to this clone: Other DNA sequences in the sample encode the same CDR3. The V and J genes are TRBV7-3 and TRBJ2-3; no firm D call. The germline gives CDR1 SGHTA, CDR2 FQGTGA. Trimming took off 2 bases at V and 6 bases at J, with 6 bases between the two ends. The CDR3 extends over 12 amino acids. In DNA, the CDR3 is TGTGCCAGCAGCTTAGGGGTCGATACGCAGTATTTT. It yields the protein CASSLGVDTQYF.

This chain joins TRBV7-3 and TRBJ1-1, with 8 bases matching TRBD1. The CDR3 consists of 14 residues. Germline CDR1 SGHTA, CDR2 FQGTGA. Trimming removed 2 bases from V and 3 bases from J; junction bases left unmatched: 2. CDR3 sequence: CASSLGQGHTEAFF. CDR3 coding DNA: TGTGCCAGCAGCTTAGGACAGGGACACACTGAAGCTTTCTTT. The full variable domain, with the rest looked up from reference TRBV7-3 and TRBJ1-1, is GAGVSQTPSNKVTEKGKYVELRCDPISGHTALYWYRQSLGQGPEFLIYFQGTGAADDSGLPNDRFFAVRPEGSVSTLKIQRTERGDSAVYLCASSLGQGHTEAFFGQGTRLTVV.

The V and J genes are TRBV20-1 and TRBJ2-5; D unclear. The length of the CDR3 is 11 residues. CDR1 is DFQATT and CDR2 is SNEGSKA in the germline V gene (reference sequence). V shed 3 bases and J shed 13 bases, with 15 bases lying between them. The CDR3 reads CSASPGLMPYF. In nucleotides, the CDR3 is TGCAGTGCTAGCCCAGGTCTCATGCCGTACTTC.

The rearrangement joins TRBV2 to TRBJ2-7, with a weak D call TRBD2 (6 bases). V was trimmed by 9 bases and J by 0 bases, leaving 15 bases between them. Germline V CDR1 and CDR2: SNHLY, FYNNEI. The CDR3 contains 14 residues. The CDR3 protein is CASTWEANSYEQYF. The CDR3 nucleotides are TGTGCCAGTACCTGGGAGGCAAACTCCTACGAGCAGTACTTC.

Points on this clone: Other DNA sequences in this sample translate to the same CDR3. The J gene is TRBJ2-3, the V gene TRBV11-3; D gene unclear. Germline values: CDR1 SGHNT, CDR2 YENEEA. Trimming took off 5 bases at V and 5 bases at J, with 11 bases between the two ends. There are 13 residues in the CDR3. CDR3 nucleotides: TGTGCCAGCAGCCCGGAAGGCGGAGATACGCAGTATTTT. Protein sequence: CASSPEGGDTQYF.

The CDR3 sequence: CASSWAGQGATEAFF. CDR3 nucleotides: TGTGCCAGCAGCTGGGCCGGACAGGGAGCCACTGAAGCTTTCTTT. The V gene is TRBV11-1, the J gene TRBJ1-1; 8 bases match TRBD1. With 4 bases clipped from V and 4 bases from J, the junction kept 8 bases outside the gene matches. Looked up from germline, CDR1 is SGHAT and CDR2 is FQDESV (reference sequence). This CDR3 has 15 amino acids.

The V gene is TRBV15, the J gene TRBJ1-1; the D is unclear. With 8 bases removed from V and 1 base from J, the gap between germline ends came to 14 bases. Germline CDR1 is LNHNV and CDR2 is YYDKDF (reference sequence). The CDR3 length is 14 residues. CDR3 sequence reads: CATQLGRSNTEAFF. The CDR3 DNA reads TGTGCCACCCAACTAGGACGGTCGAACACTGAAGCTTTCTTT. The entire variable domain, with the rest obtained from reference TRBV15 and TRBJ1-1, is as follows: DAMVIQNPRYQVTQFGKPVTLSCSQTLNHNVMYWYQQKSSQAPKLLFHYYDKDFNNEADTPDNFQSRRPNTSFCFLDIRSPGLGDTAMYLCATQLGRSNTEAFFGQGTRLTVV.

This sequence joins TRBV27 and TRBJ2-1; D might be TRBD1 (5 bases). The CDR3 covers 13 residues. From germline, CDR1 is MNHEY and CDR2 SMNVEV (reference sequence). The germline V and J ends were trimmed by 5 bases and 10 bases, with 15 bases remaining between them. The CDR3: CASSRGPVGEQFF. CDR3 in DNA: TGTGCCAGCAGTAGGGGCCCAGTGGGGGAGCAGTTCTTC.

The chain couples TRBV5-1 to TRBJ2-1; D may be TRBD1 or TRBD2 (5 bases each). Germline lookup yields CDR1 SGHRS and CDR2 YFSETQ. Between the trimmed V and J ends, which lost 3 bases and 5 bases, there was a span of 15 bases. The CDR3 covers 15 residues. DNA of the CDR3: TGCGCCAGCAGCTCCCGGGGACGGGCAGACAATGAGCAGTTCTTC. Amino acids: CASSSRGRADNEQFF.

The rearrangement links TRBV7-2 to TRBJ2-5; TRBD2 matches 15 bases. Trimming took 3 bases from V and 2 from J; bases not matched to a gene: 7. This CDR3 spans 18 amino acids. The germline V gene has CDR1 SGHTA and CDR2 FQGNSA. In DNA, the CDR3 is TGTGCCAGCAGCTTGATACCGGGACTAGCGGGAGGACAAGAGACCCAGTACTTC. The encoded protein is CASSLIPGLAGGQETQYF.

The chain has TRBV27 and TRBJ2-1, with 8 bases aligning to TRBD1. The CDR3 has 15 amino acids. CDR1 is MNHEY, CDR2 SMNVEV, per germline (reference sequence). The V and J ends lost 5 bases and 6 bases, in that order; junction bases with no gene match: 9. The DNA of the CDR3 is TGTGCCAGCAGTCCGAGGGACAGGAGGGGCAATGAGCAGTTCTTC. Amino acid sequence: CASSPRDRRGNEQFF.